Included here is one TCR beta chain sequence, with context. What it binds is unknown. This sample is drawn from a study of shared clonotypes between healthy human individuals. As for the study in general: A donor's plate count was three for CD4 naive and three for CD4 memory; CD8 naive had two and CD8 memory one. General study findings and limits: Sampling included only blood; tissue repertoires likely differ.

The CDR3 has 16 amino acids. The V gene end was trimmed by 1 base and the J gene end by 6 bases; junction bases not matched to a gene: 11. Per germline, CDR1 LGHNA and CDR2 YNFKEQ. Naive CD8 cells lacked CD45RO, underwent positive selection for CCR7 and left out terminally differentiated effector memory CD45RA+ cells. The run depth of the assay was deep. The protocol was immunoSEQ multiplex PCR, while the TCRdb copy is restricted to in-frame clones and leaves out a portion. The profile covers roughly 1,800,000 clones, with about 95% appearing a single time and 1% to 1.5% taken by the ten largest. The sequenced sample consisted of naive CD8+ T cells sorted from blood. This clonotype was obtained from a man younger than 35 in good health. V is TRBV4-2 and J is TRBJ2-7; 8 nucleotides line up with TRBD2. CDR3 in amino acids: CASSQGDLAGSVEQYF. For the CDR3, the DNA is TGTGCCAGCAGCCAAGGGGATTTAGCGGGATCGGTCGAGCAGTACTTC.